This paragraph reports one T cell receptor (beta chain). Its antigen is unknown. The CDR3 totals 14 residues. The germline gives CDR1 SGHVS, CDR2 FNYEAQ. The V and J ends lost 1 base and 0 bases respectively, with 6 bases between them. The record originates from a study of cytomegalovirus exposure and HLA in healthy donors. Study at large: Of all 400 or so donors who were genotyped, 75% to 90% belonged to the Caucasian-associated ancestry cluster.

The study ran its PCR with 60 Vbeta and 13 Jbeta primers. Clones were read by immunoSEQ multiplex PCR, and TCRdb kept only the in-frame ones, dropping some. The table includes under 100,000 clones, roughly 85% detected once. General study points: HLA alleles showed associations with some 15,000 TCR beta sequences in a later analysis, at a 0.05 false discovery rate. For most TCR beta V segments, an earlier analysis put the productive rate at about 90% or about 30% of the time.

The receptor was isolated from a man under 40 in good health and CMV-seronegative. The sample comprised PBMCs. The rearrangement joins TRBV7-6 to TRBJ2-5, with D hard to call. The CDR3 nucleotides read TGTGCCAGCAGCTTAGAACGGTACCAAGAGACCCAGTACTTC. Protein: CASSLERYQETQYF.